The T cell receptor beta chain under discussion was sequenced for a study of CD8+ T cells in alopecia areata. About the study: Patients in the treated group were given tofacitinib by mouth, 5 to 10 mg twice a day. Study observations and caveats: Normal skin's resident alphabeta T cells are also sequenced in scalp samples.

Only a few counts were recorded for this clone. Its antigen is undetermined. Sequencing relied on a cDNA template that was reverse transcribed from extracted RNA. Measured with immunoSEQ multiplex PCR; TCRdb has only the in-frame clones, and not every one. The sample includes approximately 180,000 clones, 59% seen only once; the top ten take approximately 14%. In alopecia areata patients, both lesional scalp punch biopsies and peripheral blood were collected. T lymphocytes (CD4+ and CD8+) were sorted from PBMCs. The origin of this receptor is a human donor with alopecia areata. The sample consisted of CD4+ T cells sorted from blood, taken at week 0.

CDR3 loop: CASSGRGGQTYEQYF. The CDR3 DNA reads TGTGCCAGCAGCGGAAGGGGTGGTCAGACCTACGAGCAGTACTTC. V and J are TRBV7-9 and TRBJ2-7; the D gene is possibly TRBD1 (5 bases). V shed 5 bases and J shed 2 bases, with 16 bases lying between them. CDR1 and CDR2 (germline): SEHNR, FQNEAQ (reference sequence). The CDR3 consists of 15 residues.